This is a list of T cell receptor beta chains from one sample in a study of shared clonotypes between healthy human individuals. Using immunoSEQ multiplex PCR, the repertoire was profiled, and TCRdb retains in-frame clones only, with some absent. This sample has about 2 million clones, with around 96% found just once. What was sequenced was naive CD8+ T cells sorted from blood. The receptors shown here come from a man between 18 and 29 years old in good health. CDR3s include the opening cysteine and the closing phenylalanine or tryptophan. Each record gives: J gene, D gene, clone size, V gene, CDR3 DNA, CDR3 protein. The D gene is left open where the match is weak. A row's size may be missing; if present it is once, few, many or a size class.

j_call: TRBJ2-7; d_call: -; clone_size: -; v_call: TRBV27; cdr3_nt: TGTGCCAGCAGCCCAGGACAGTCCTACGAGCAGTACTTC; cdr3_aa: CASSPGQSYEQYF
j_call: TRBJ2-7; d_call: -; clone_size: -; v_call: TRBV5-1; cdr3_nt: TGCGCCAGCAGTTGGACAGGAGGGTACGAGCAGTACTTC; cdr3_aa: CASSWTGGYEQYF
j_call: TRBJ2-7; d_call: -; clone_size: once; v_call: TRBV11-2; cdr3_nt: TGTGCCAGCAGCCACCAGGCAGTTACCGAGCAGTACTTC; cdr3_aa: CASSHQAVTEQYF
j_call: TRBJ2-5; d_call: -; clone_size: -; v_call: TRBV5-6; cdr3_nt: TGTGCCAGCAGCTTGGGGCTAGCCCTAGAGACCCAGTACTTC; cdr3_aa: CASSLGLALETQYF
j_call: TRBJ1-2; d_call: -; clone_size: once; v_call: TRBV7-9; cdr3_nt: TGTGCCAGCAGCTTAGACGAGGCGTATGGCTACACCTTC; cdr3_aa: CASSLDEAYGYTF
j_call: TRBJ2-7; d_call: TRBD1; clone_size: once; v_call: TRBV4-1; cdr3_nt: TGCGCCAGCAGCCAAGATGTAGGACAGGGTAACTACGAGCAGTACTTC; cdr3_aa: CASSQDVGQGNYEQYF
j_call: TRBJ2-2; d_call: -; clone_size: -; v_call: TRBV29-1; cdr3_nt: TGCAGCGTTGAGGCCCTCAACACCGGGGAGCTGTTTTTT; cdr3_aa: CSVEALNTGELFF
j_call: TRBJ2-5; d_call: TRBD2; clone_size: -; v_call: TRBV13; cdr3_nt: TGTGCCAGCAGCTTACACGGGAGGGAGACCCAGTACTTC; cdr3_aa: CASSLHGRETQYF
j_call: TRBJ2-7; d_call: -; clone_size: -; v_call: TRBV19; cdr3_nt: TGTGCCAGTAGTGCGCTGCAGGAGTCCTACGAGCAGTACTTC; cdr3_aa: CASSALQESYEQYF
j_call: TRBJ1-2; d_call: TRBD1; clone_size: -; v_call: TRBV5-4; cdr3_nt: TGTGCCAGCAGCTTTTCAGGGGGCTATGGCTACACCTTC; cdr3_aa: CASSFSGGYGYTF
j_call: TRBJ1-1; d_call: -; clone_size: once; v_call: TRBV11-2; cdr3_nt: TGTGCCAGCAGCTTAGGGGAGGGGTTCTCTGAAGCTTTCTTT; cdr3_aa: CASSLGEGFSEAFF
j_call: TRBJ2-1; d_call: -; clone_size: -; v_call: TRBV4-3; cdr3_nt: TGCGCCAGCAGCCAAGGCACAAGGGGCCATGAGCAGTTCTTC; cdr3_aa: CASSQGTRGHEQFF
j_call: TRBJ2-1; d_call: TRBD1; clone_size: -; v_call: TRBV2; cdr3_nt: TGTGCCAGCGAGGGACAGGGCCATAATGAGCAGTTCTTC; cdr3_aa: CASEGQGHNEQFF
j_call: TRBJ2-7; d_call: TRBD2; clone_size: -; v_call: TRBV11-2; cdr3_nt: TGTGCCAGCAGCTTAGAGTCCCAGCGGGGGGCGGGGGAGCAGTACTTC; cdr3_aa: CASSLESQRGAGEQYF
j_call: TRBJ1-1; d_call: -; clone_size: -; v_call: TRBV4-1; cdr3_nt: TGCGCCAGCAGCCAAGTGAGGGGCACTGAAGCTTTCTTT; cdr3_aa: CASSQVRGTEAFF
j_call: TRBJ2-1; d_call: TRBD2; clone_size: -; v_call: TRBV14; cdr3_nt: TGTGCCAGCAGCCAAGGTCGACTAGCCATTTCGTTCAATGAGCAGTTCTTC; cdr3_aa: CASSQGRLAISFNEQFF
j_call: TRBJ2-1; d_call: TRBD2; clone_size: -; v_call: TRBV6-4; cdr3_nt: TGTGCCAGCAGTGTGGCCGGGGGGGCCGATGAGCAGTTCTTC; cdr3_aa: CASSVAGGADEQFF
j_call: TRBJ1-2; d_call: -; clone_size: once; v_call: TRBV9; cdr3_nt: TGTGCCAGCAGCGCCTTACAGACAGCGGGTTCTAACTATGGCTACACCTTC; cdr3_aa: CASSALQTAGSNYGYTF
j_call: TRBJ2-4; d_call: -; clone_size: -; v_call: TRBV7-2; cdr3_nt: TGTGCCAGCATGGGCGTCAAAAACATTCAGTACTTC; cdr3_aa: CASMGVKNIQYF
j_call: TRBJ1-1; d_call: -; clone_size: -; v_call: TRBV4-3; cdr3_nt: TGCGCCAGCAGCCAAGTCGAGGGGAACACTGAAGCTTTCTTT; cdr3_aa: CASSQVEGNTEAFF
j_call: TRBJ2-7; d_call: -; clone_size: -; v_call: TRBV14; cdr3_nt: TGTGCCAGCAGCCGGGCGAGTTTTTCCTACGAGCAGTACTTC; cdr3_aa: CASSRASFSYEQYF
j_call: TRBJ1-2; d_call: TRBD1; clone_size: -; v_call: TRBV11-2; cdr3_nt: TGTGCCAGCAGCTTTGGGTTTACAGGGGGCGATGGCTACACCTTC; cdr3_aa: CASSFGFTGGDGYTF
j_call: TRBJ2-3; d_call: -; clone_size: -; v_call: TRBV4-2; cdr3_nt: TGTGCCAGCAGCCAGGACGGCACAGATACGCAGTATTTT; cdr3_aa: CASSQDGTDTQYF
j_call: TRBJ2-1; d_call: -; clone_size: -; v_call: TRBV30; cdr3_nt: TGTGCCTGGAGATATTACGGCGAGGGCTACAATGAGCAGTTCTTC; cdr3_aa: CAWRYYGEGYNEQFF
j_call: TRBJ2-2; d_call: -; clone_size: -; v_call: TRBV6-5; cdr3_nt: TGTGCCAGCAGTTACGAACAGGGAGGGACCGGGGAGCTGTTTTTT; cdr3_aa: CASSYEQGGTGELFF
j_call: TRBJ2-7; d_call: TRBD2; clone_size: -; v_call: TRBV4-1; cdr3_nt: TGCGCCAGCAGCCAAATTAGCGGGTACTACGAGCAGTACTTC; cdr3_aa: CASSQISGYYEQYF